Following are 8 T cell receptor beta chains from one sample sequenced in a study of post-analysis software for immune sequencing data. Findings of the study overall: TRBV5-6, TRBV5-1 and TRBV20-1 belonged to a set of about five TRBV segments that were more frequent in patients than controls.

Presence of unique molecular identifiers characterized the TCR beta cDNA libraries. In TCRdb, the PCR reads were re-called with MiXCR into one record per CDR3 protein. The sample holds approximately 350,000 distinct CDR3 sequences, roughly 36% seen once. Their specific antigens are unknown. The sample consisted of blood. All receptors derive from a girl between 10 and 17 years old with multiple sclerosis.

Notes on this clonotype: Its ends do not fully match the called genes, so a read error is possible. The genes are TRBV7-2 and TRBJ1-6; TRBD1 might be the D (6 bases). CDR3 length equals 17 residues. In germline, CDR1 is SGHTA, CDR2 FQGNSA. CDR3 region: CASSLGPGVSYNSPPHF. The CDR3 DNA reads TGTGCCAGCAGCTTAGGTCCAGGGGTCTCCTATAATTCACCCCCCCACTTT.

V usage is TRBV25-1 and J usage is TRBJ2-1, with D perhaps matching TRBD1 (5 bases). V was trimmed by 4 bases and J by 0 bases, leaving 16 bases between them. CDR1 is MGHDK, CDR2 SYGVNS, per germline. The CDR3 has 17 amino acids. The DNA for the CDR3 is TGTGCCAGCAGTGCCCCTTGGGGCGACAGCTCCTACAATGAGCAGTTCTTC. The encoded protein is CASSAPWGDSSYNEQFF.

In its sample, this clonotype was seen once. The chain carries TRBV4-1 and TRBJ2-1; D uncertain. The CDR3 is 16 amino acids. The ends were cut back, 4 bases at V and 0 bases at J, with 13 bases in the middle. The V gene's germline CDR1 is MGHRA and CDR2 YSYEKL. In DNA, the CDR3 is TGCGCCAGCAGCCCCCTGACCACCAGCTCCTACAATGAGCAGTTCTTC. Its translation: CASSPLTTSSYNEQFF.

V is TRBV14 and J is TRBJ2-3, with D possibly TRBD1 on 6 matching bases. Germline CDR1 and CDR2: SGHDN and FVKESK. V was trimmed by 4 bases and J by 0 bases, leaving 14 bases between them. The CDR3 extends over 16 amino acids. This CDR3 reads CASSPPRTASTDTQYF. In nucleotides, the CDR3 is TGTGCCAGCAGCCCACCCCGGACAGCTAGCACAGATACGCAGTATTTT.

The CDR3 region has the DNA TGTGCCAGCAGCTTAAGCGGCGACTCCTACGAGCAGTACTTC. This sequence encodes CASSLSGDSYEQYF. This chain joins TRBV7-2 and TRBJ2-7; a weak D match, TRBD2 (5 bases). Germline CDR1 reads SGHTA; CDR2 reads FQGNSA. V was trimmed by 2 bases and J by 0 bases, leaving 8 bases between them. This CDR3 has 14 residues.

This clonotype was seen more than once but under ten times. The chain links TRBV29-1 to TRBJ2-5; 10 nucleotides agree with TRBD2. The DNA end lines up better with TRBJ2-7; the J call may be wrong. Germline loops: CDR1 SQVTM, CDR2 ANQGSEA. This CDR3 has 13 amino acids. In DNA, the CDR3 is TGCAGCGTTGCCAGCGGGGGGGCCCTCGAGCAGTACTTC. It is translated as CSVASGGALEQYF.

The chain carries TRBV7-9 and TRBJ2-2, with D maybe TRBD1 (5 bases). This CDR3 is 15 amino acids long. CDR1 is SEHNR, CDR2 FQNEAQ, per germline (reference sequence). V was clipped by 3 bases and J by 5 bases, with 13 bases between them. CDR3 loop: CASSFRREGTGELFF. In DNA form, the CDR3 reads TGTGCCAGCAGCTTTCGCAGGGAAGGGACCGGGGAGCTGTTTTTT. The whole variable domain, filled in from reference TRBV7-9 and TRBJ2-2, reads DTGVSQNPRHKITKRGQNVTFRCDPISEHNRLYWYRQTLGQGPEFLTYFQNEAQLEKSRLLSDRFSAERPKGSFSTLEIQRTEQGDSAMYLCASSFRREGTGELFFGEGSRLTVL.

This clonotype was observed a few times. The V gene is TRBV6-5, the J gene TRBJ2-3, with D perhaps given as TRBD1 or TRBD2 (5 bases each). V was trimmed by 5 bases and J by 4 bases, leaving 13 bases between them. CDR3 size: 14 residues. Germline assignment: CDR1 MNHEY and CDR2 SVGAGI. CDR3 loop: CASSQRRGADTQYF. In nucleotides, the CDR3 is TGTGCCAGCAGTCAGCGTCGAGGGGCAGATACGCAGTATTTT.